Listed below are T cell receptor beta chains from one sample, sequenced in a study of control samples from healthy donors and cancer patients. The table came from immunoSEQ multiplex PCR; TCRdb's copy has only in-frame clones and leaves some out. The data show hundreds of thousands of clones, 82% seen once. The sequenced sample consisted of PBMCs. The receptors come from a woman aged 60-70 years with lung cancer. CDR3s include the opening cysteine and the closing phenylalanine or tryptophan. Each record gives: D gene, V gene, J gene, clone size, CDR3 protein, CDR3 DNA. D genes are given only for firm matches. Only part of the rows carry a size: once, few, many, or a class if the clone is expanded.

D: TRBD1
V: TRBV10-1
J: TRBJ2-6
size: .
CDR3: CASSEPTGTDYFSGANVLTF
DNA: TGCGCCAGCAGTGAGCCTACCGGGACAGACTACTTCTCTGGGGCCAACGTCCTGACTTTC

D: .
V: TRBV12-3/TRBV12-4
J: TRBJ2-3
size: .
CDR3: CASSYSLYTQYF
DNA: TGTGCCAGCAGCTATAGCCTGTATACGCAGTATTTT

D: TRBD2
V: TRBV2
J: TRBJ2-1
size: once
CDR3: CASRRLARGEQFF
DNA: TGTGCCAGCCGGAGACTAGCGCGAGGTGAGCAGTTCTTC

D: .
V: TRBV3-1/TRBV3-2
J: TRBJ2-7
size: .
CDR3: CASSQNYEQYF
DNA: TGTGCCAGCAGCCAAAACTACGAGCAGTACTTC

D: .
V: TRBV30
J: TRBJ2-5
size: once
CDR3: CAWAQGNGGGETQYF
DNA: TGTGCCTGGGCCCAAGGAAATGGGGGAGGAGAGACCCAGTACTTC

D: .
V: TRBV11-2
J: TRBJ1-4
size: .
CDR3: CASSLDSGGEKLFF
DNA: TGTGCCAGCAGCTTAGATAGCGGAGGCGAAAAACTGTTTTTT

D: TRBD1
V: TRBV28
J: TRBJ1-6
size: few
CDR3: CASRGQFNSPLHF
DNA: TGTGCCAGCAGGGGACAGTTCAATTCACCCCTCCACTTT

D: .
V: TRBV4-1
J: TRBJ1-2
size: .
CDR3: CASSQGGGFYGYTF
DNA: TGCGCCAGCAGCCAAGGTGGCGGCTTTTATGGCTACACCTTC

D: .
V: TRBV5-6
J: TRBJ1-2
size: once
CDR3: CASSFGLSDSARRGYTF
DNA: TGTGCCAGCAGCTTCGGCCTTTCGGACAGCGCTAGGCGAGGCTACACCTTC

D: TRBD2
V: TRBV4-1
J: TRBJ2-7
size: .
CDR3: CASSLGTSGGFYEQYF
DNA: TGCGCCAGCAGCCTCGGGACTAGCGGGGGGTTCTACGAGCAGTACTTC

D: TRBD2
V: TRBV5-6
J: TRBJ2-3
size: .
CDR3: CASSSGLAGDTQYF
DNA: TGTGCCAGCAGCTCGGGACTAGCGGGTGATACGCAGTATTTT

D: .
V: TRBV11-2
J: TRBJ1-1
size: .
CDR3: CASSLGSGGEAFF
DNA: TGTGCCAGCAGCTTGGGGAGTGGGGGTGAAGCTTTCTTT

D: TRBD1
V: TRBV5-5
J: TRBJ1-6
size: .
CDR3: CASSSGQGGFSYNSPLHF
DNA: TGTGCCAGCAGCTCGGGACAGGGTGGGTTCTCCTATAATTCACCCCTCCACTTT

D: .
V: TRBV3-1/TRBV3-2
J: TRBJ1-2
size: .
CDR3: CASSQDYRANGYTF
DNA: TGTGCCAGCAGCCAAGACTACCGGGCTAACGGCTACACCTTC

D: .
V: TRBV18
J: TRBJ2-7
size: .
CDR3: CASSPVMNYEQYF
DNA: TGTGCCAGCTCACCAGTAATGAACTACGAGCAGTACTTC

D: .
V: TRBV6-4
J: TRBJ2-3
size: .
CDR3: CASSPDSFSSTDTQYF
DNA: TGTGCCAGCAGTCCCGACTCGTTCTCTAGCACAGATACGCAGTATTTT